Following are 24 T cell receptor beta chains from one sample sequenced in a study of blood T cell repertoires in COVID-19. Sequenced by immunoSEQ multiplex PCR; TCRdb stores in-frame clones only, minus some. This sample yields about 200,000 clones, of which more than 70% are seen a single time; roughly 13% belongs to the top ten. The sample taken for sequencing was peripheral blood. The receptors were gathered from a human donor in a cohort sampled during active COVID-19.

J is TRBJ2-5 and V is TRBV19, with D perhaps TRBD2 (7 bases). V was trimmed by 2 bases and J by 4 bases, leaving 11 bases between them. The CDR3 covers 14 residues. CDR1 is LNHDA, CDR2 SQIVND, per germline (reference sequence). CDR3 region: CASSIIGGRETQYF. The CDR3 DNA reads as TGTGCCAGTAGTATAATCGGGGGGCGAGAGACCCAGTACTTC.

The gene calls are TRBV5-4 and TRBJ2-2; D remains ambiguous. The ends were cut back, 4 bases at V and 8 bases at J, with 12 bases in the middle. This CDR3 contains 13 residues. Germline-derived CDR1 and CDR2 are SGHNT and YYREEE (reference sequence). CDR3 sequence: CASSPGLTGELFF. Written as DNA, the CDR3 is TGTGCCAGCAGCCCGGGTCTGACGGGGGAGCTGTTTTTT.

The J gene is TRBJ1-6, the V gene TRBV7-2; TRBD1 aligns across 7 bases. The V gene end was trimmed by 4 bases and the J gene end by 7 bases; junction bases not matched to a gene: 7. CDR1 and CDR2 from the germline V gene are SGHTA and FQGNSA. This CDR3 is 15 amino acids long. The CDR3 reads CASSSQRGRNSPLHF. CDR3 sequence (DNA): TGTGCCAGCAGCTCGCAAAGGGGGCGAAATTCACCCCTCCACTTT. Complete variable domain (other parts from reference TRBV7-2 and TRBJ1-6): GAGVSQSPSNKVTEKGKDVELRCDPISGHTALYWYRQSLGQGLEFLIYFQGNSAPDKSGLPSDRFSAERTGGSVSTLTIQRTQQEDSAVYLCASSSQRGRNSPLHFGNGTRLTVT.

This clone has a single count. V gene TRBV7-2 combines with J gene TRBJ2-1; 11 bases fit TRBD2. This CDR3 has 16 residues. Trimming cost V 2 bases and J 7 bases; bases outside gene matches: 7. Looked up from germline, CDR1 is SGHTA and CDR2 is FQGNSA. DNA for the CDR3: TGTGCCAGCAGCTTAATAGCGGGGGGGCCTCGGAATGAGCAGTTCTTC. It encodes CASSLIAGGPRNEQFF.

J is TRBJ2-1 and V is TRBV10-3; 10 positions agree with TRBD2. With V trimmed by 4 bases and J by 6 bases, 0 bases remained unmatched. This CDR3 spans 13 amino acids. Per germline, CDR1 ENHRY and CDR2 SYGVKD. The CDR3 protein is CAISGTSGNEQFF. CDR3 DNA sequence: TGTGCCATCAGTGGGACTAGCGGCAATGAGCAGTTCTTC.

This sequence joins TRBV19 and TRBJ2-7; 12 bases map to TRBD1. V was clipped by 5 bases and J by 6 bases; unmatched bases: 2. CDR3 size: 13 residues. Germline assignment: CDR1 LNHDA and CDR2 SQIVND (reference sequence). In DNA form, the CDR3 reads TGTGCCAGTAGTGCGGGACAGGGGGCCGAGCAGTACTTC. Protein sequence: CASSAGQGAEQYF.

The V call is TRBV7-2, the J call TRBJ1-2; no clear D gene. The CDR3 runs to 15 residues. Trimming took off 7 bases at V and 3 bases at J, with 18 bases between the two ends. Germline V gives CDR1 SGHTA, CDR2 FQGNSA. The CDR3: CASTHPRRRDYGYTF. DNA of the CDR3: TGTGCCAGCACCCACCCGAGGAGGAGGGACTATGGCTACACCTTC.

This clone was found once. V and J are TRBV5-1 and TRBJ1-1; 7 bases are shared with TRBD1. The V gene end was trimmed by 2 bases and the J gene end by 5 bases; junction bases not matched to a gene: 9. The length of the CDR3 is 15 residues. The germline V gene has CDR1 SGHRS and CDR2 YFSETQ. CDR3 sequence reads: CASSLLQGRQTEAFF. The CDR3 DNA reads as TGCGCCAGCAGCTTATTACAGGGGAGACAGACTGAAGCTTTCTTT.

The chain combines TRBV11-2 with TRBJ1-1, with 7 bases that match TRBD1. This CDR3 comprises 15 residues. The trim removed 2 bases at V and 4 bases at J, leaving 7 bases unmatched. The germline CDR1 and CDR2 sequences are SGHAT and FQNNGV. Written as DNA, the CDR3 is TGTGCCAGCAGCTTAAGGGGGCGCCGCGGCACTGAAGCTTTCTTT. Translated, it gives CASSLRGRRGTEAFF.

V and J are TRBV14 and TRBJ2-1; D is unresolved. V shed 0 bases and J shed 9 bases, with 9 bases lying between them. Germline CDR1 reads SGHDN; CDR2 reads FVKESK. This CDR3 region has 13 residues. This chain's CDR3 is CASSQEIGSEQFF. CDR3 sequence (DNA): TGTGCCAGCAGCCAAGAGATCGGTAGTGAGCAGTTCTTC.

This chain connects TRBV5-1 to TRBJ2-3; D perhaps matches TRBD2 (6 bases). CDR3 size: 16 residues. Trimming left V 0 bases short and J 1 base short, with 12 bases between. The V gene's germline CDR1 is SGHRS and CDR2 YFSETQ. CDR3 DNA: TGCGCCAGCAGCTTGGTTGGGCCTAGCGGCACAGATACGCAGTATTTT. Translation: CASSLVGPSGTDTQYF.

The chain links TRBV5-6 to TRBJ2-1; TRBD2 might be the D (5 bases). Trimming cost V 4 bases and J 8 bases, with 19 bases left between them. The germline CDR1 and CDR2 sequences are SGHDT and YYEEEE. The CDR3 runs to 15 residues. CDR3 DNA sequence: TGTGCCAGCAGCCCCGGGAATGGGTGGTGGGATGAGCAGTTCTTC. As protein: CASSPGNGWWDEQFF.

Written as DNA, the CDR3 is TGTGCCAGCACCGCTAACAGGGCTGGAAACACCATATATTTT. This gives the protein CASTANRAGNTIYF. This chain connects TRBV6-5 to TRBJ1-3; TRBD1 is a possible D gene (6 bases). Germline V lookup: CDR1 MNHEY, CDR2 SVGAGI. This CDR3 is built from 14 residues. The V end lost 7 bases, the J end lost 2 bases, and 12 bases lay between the germline ends.

The chain carries TRBV29-1 and TRBJ2-7, with 7 nucleotides matching TRBD2. The V gene end was trimmed by 6 bases and the J gene end by 7 bases; junction bases not matched to a gene: 12. CDR3 length equals 13 residues. Germline CDR1 SQVTM, CDR2 ANQGSEA. The CDR3 DNA sequence: TGCAGCGTGGACCAGCGGGATTCAGGGGAGCAGTACTTC. Its translation: CSVDQRDSGEQYF.

This chain joins TRBV2 and TRBJ1-1; D is unclear. The germline V and J ends were trimmed by 6 bases and 0 bases, with 5 bases remaining between them. The CDR3 has 12 amino acids. Germline-derived CDR1 and CDR2 are SNHLY and FYNNEI. The CDR3 protein is CASSLLNTEAFF. CDR3 in DNA: TGTGCCAGCAGCCTCCTGAACACTGAAGCTTTCTTT.

The chain is built from TRBV4-3 and TRBJ1-2; TRBD1 agrees at 9 bases. There are 16 residues in the CDR3. From germline, CDR1 is LGHNA and CDR2 YSLEER. V lost 3 bases to trimming and J lost 0 bases; unmatched junction nucleotides: 5. The CDR3 bases are TGCGCCAGCAGCCAGGATGGGACAGGGACTAACTATGGCTACACCTTC. As protein: CASSQDGTGTNYGYTF.

V gene TRBV24-1 combines with J gene TRBJ1-6, with no clear D. From germline, CDR1 is KGHDR and CDR2 SFDVKD. Trimming cost V 7 bases and J 12 bases, with 9 bases left between them. This CDR3 has 11 amino acids. CDR3 residues: CATRLGVPLHF. The CDR3 coding sequence is TGTGCCACCAGACTAGGAGTACCCCTCCACTTT.

This chain connects TRBV7-9 to TRBJ2-1; D not certain. CDR3 length: 15 residues. The germline CDR1 and CDR2 sequences are SEHNR and FQNEAQ (reference sequence). V was trimmed by 3 bases and J by 7 bases, leaving 16 bases between them. The CDR3: CASSFLQVGTNEQFF. CDR3 coding DNA: TGTGCCAGCAGCTTCCTCCAGGTCGGTACGAATGAGCAGTTCTTC.

The V gene is TRBV7-9, the J gene TRBJ2-7, with 8 nucleotides matching TRBD2. The CDR3 consists of 15 residues. V trimming: 5 bases; J trimming: 3 bases; junction bases outside the gene matches: 9. CDR1 is SEHNR and CDR2 is FQNEAQ in the germline V gene (reference sequence). Here the CDR3 reads CASSLRLASNYEQYF. For the CDR3, the DNA is TGTGCCAGCAGCCTCAGACTAGCGTCTAACTACGAGCAGTACTTC. Complete variable domain (other parts from reference TRBV7-9 and TRBJ2-7): DTGVSQNPRHKITKRGQNVTFRCDPISEHNRLYWYRQTLGQGPEFLTYFQNEAQLEKSRLLSDRFSAERPKGSFSTLEIQRTEQGDSAMYLCASSLRLASNYEQYFGPGTRLTVT.

This sequence joins TRBV5-8 and TRBJ1-2; D gene unclear. The CDR3 is 14 residues long. The V gene lost 0 bases and the J gene lost 7 bases, with 13 bases spanning the gap. Per germline, CDR1 SGHTS and CDR2 YDEGEE. The CDR3 sequence: CASSLDLGGFGYTF. The CDR3 nucleotides are TGTGCCAGCAGCTTGGATCTGGGAGGATTTGGCTACACCTTC.

The rearrangement joins TRBV4-1 to TRBJ2-1, with D possibly TRBD2 on 5 matching bases. The germline CDR1 and CDR2 sequences are MGHRA and YSYEKL. The V and J ends lost 0 bases and 1 base respectively, with 19 bases between them. CDR3 length: 19 residues. CDR3 sequence reads: CASSQDPLIPGGSYNEQFF. The CDR3 DNA sequence: TGCGCCAGCAGCCAAGATCCACTAATTCCCGGCGGGTCCTACAATGAGCAGTTCTTC.

CDR3 amino acids: CASSSLSGGNTGELFF. The CDR3 region has the DNA TGTGCCAGCAGCTCCCTGAGCGGGGGAAACACCGGGGAGCTGTTTTTT. The chain employs TRBV7-8 and TRBJ2-2; 8 nucleotides match TRBD2. J was trimmed by 2 bases and V by 4 bases; bases with no gene match: 6. Germline CDR1 and CDR2: SGHVS and FQNEAQ. The CDR3 extends over 16 amino acids.

This chain links TRBV9 with TRBJ1-1; D gene ambiguous. V dropped 4 bases and J dropped 4 bases, with 17 bases sitting between them. CDR3 size: 15 residues. In germline, CDR1 is SGDLS, CDR2 YYNGEE. CDR3 protein: CASSSGPIQPTEAFF. The DNA of the CDR3 is TGTGCCAGCAGCTCTGGGCCTATTCAACCCACTGAAGCTTTCTTT.

This CDR3 reads CASGGSQETQYF. The DNA for the CDR3 is TGTGCCAGCGGGGGCAGCCAAGAGACCCAGTACTTC. The chain has TRBV2 and TRBJ2-5, with D maybe TRBD1 (6 bases). The CDR3 consists of 12 residues. Germline CDR1 is SNHLY and CDR2 is FYNNEI. V was shortened by 8 bases and J by 1 base, with 8 bases between the two germline ends.